The next 13 T cell receptor beta chains were all read from a single sample in a study of blood T cell repertoires in COVID-19. TCRdb keeps only in-frame clones here, not all; method: immunoSEQ multiplex PCR. This table has 80,000 to 95,000 clones, over 70% appearing once. The sequencing input was peripheral blood. The receptors derive from a woman aged 45-59 years with acute or convalescent COVID-19.

The chain recombines TRBV28 with TRBJ1-6, with a tentative D call TRBD1 (6 bases). This CDR3 contains 15 residues. V lost 7 bases and J 10 bases, leaving 20 bases between the germline ends. Per the germline V gene, CDR1 is MDHEN and CDR2 is SYDVKM. DNA of the CDR3: TGTGCCAGCATCAACGCAGGGGAAGTTTGGTCACCCCTCCACTTT. Amino acids: CASINAGEVWSPLHF.

The chain has TRBV10-3 and TRBJ1-3; 9 bases are a match to TRBD1. Trimming removed 6 bases from V and 0 bases from J; junction bases left unmatched: 12. This CDR3 spans 18 amino acids. Germline V gene data show CDR1 as ENHRY and CDR2 as SYGVKD. The CDR3 DNA follows: TGTGCCATCAGCCGACTGACAGGGGGAACCGTCTCTGGAAACACCATATATTTT. It codes for CAISRLTGGTVSGNTIYF.

About this clone: This sample includes further DNA sequences coding for the same CDR3. The chain carries TRBV5-5 and TRBJ1-2, with 8 bases identical to TRBD1. Germline CDR1 is SGHKS and CDR2 is YYEKEE (reference sequence). J was trimmed by 11 bases and V by 5 bases; bases with no gene match: 11. The CDR3 contains 13 residues. For the CDR3, the DNA is TGTGCCAGCAGTCGACGGACAGGGCAAGGTTACACCTTC. It is translated as CASSRRTGQGYTF.

The rearrangement uses TRBV29-1 and TRBJ2-1; 7 bases map to TRBD1. The trim removed 6 bases at V and 8 bases at J, leaving 13 bases unmatched. The CDR3 runs to 14 residues. Per the germline V gene, CDR1 is SQVTM and CDR2 is ANQGSEA. The CDR3 DNA follows: TGCAGCGTCACAAGGACCAGGGGGACGGATGAGCAGTTCTTC. Its translation: CSVTRTRGTDEQFF.

The chain has TRBV7-3 and TRBJ2-3; maybe TRBD1 (6 bases). V dropped 0 bases and J dropped 1 base, with 11 bases sitting between them. The CDR3 sequence is 16 residues long. Germline loops: CDR1 SGHTA, CDR2 FQGTGA. CDR3 DNA: TGTGCCAGCAGCTTAACCCCAAAGGGGGGCACAGATACGCAGTATTTT. This gives the protein CASSLTPKGGTDTQYF.

The V gene is TRBV7-9, the J gene TRBJ1-2; D might be TRBD1 (5 bases). V was trimmed by 4 bases and J by 8 bases, leaving 20 bases between them. The CDR3 extends over 15 amino acids. Germline assignment: CDR1 SEHNR and CDR2 FQNEAQ (reference sequence). CDR3 DNA sequence: TGTGCCAGCAGCTCCTCGACAGAGTATCCTCAGGGCTACACCTTC. Translating it yields CASSSSTEYPQGYTF.

The chain is built from TRBV19 and TRBJ1-1; D call uncertain. The CDR3 covers 14 residues. V lost 6 bases, J lost 2 bases, and 13 bases lay in between. Germline V gene lookup returns CDR1 LNHDA and CDR2 SQIVND (reference sequence). The CDR3 here is CASRSPGANTEAFF. The CDR3 DNA sequence: TGTGCCAGTAGATCCCCGGGAGCCAACACTGAAGCTTTCTTT. Full variable domain (remainder filled in from reference TRBV19 and TRBJ1-1): DGGITQSPKYLFRKEGQNVTLSCEQNLNHDAMYWYRQDPGQGLRLIYYSQIVNDFQKGDIAEGYSVSREKKESFPLTVTSAQKNPTAFYLCASRSPGANTEAFFGQGTRLTVV.

This chain uses TRBV6-1 with TRBJ1-5; D remains ambiguous. The CDR3 spans 16 residues. V lost 1 base and J 3 bases, leaving 13 bases between the germline ends. CDR1 is MNHNS, CDR2 SASEGT, per germline. The CDR3 region is CASSEVAVVTNQPQHF. In DNA form, the CDR3 reads TGTGCCAGCAGTGAAGTAGCGGTAGTAACCAATCAGCCCCAGCATTTT.

By its share, this clone is medium-sized. This chain links TRBV6-6 with TRBJ2-7, with D possibly matching TRBD1 (5 bases). Germline V gene sequence: CDR1 MNHNY, CDR2 SVGAGI (reference sequence). V shed 1 base and J shed 4 bases, with 11 bases lying between them. This CDR3 is 14 amino acids long. The DNA of the CDR3 is TGTGCCAGCAGTTACTATGGGGCTGGGTACGAGCAGTACTTC. Translating it yields CASSYYGAGYEQYF.

The chain recombines TRBV29-1 with TRBJ2-4, with D possibly TRBD2 on 7 matching bases. Trimming took 7 bases from V and 3 from J, leaving 19 bases between them. Looked up from germline, CDR1 is SQVTM and CDR2 is ANQGSEA. There are 15 residues in the CDR3. The CDR3 sequence: CSAWEGGAVKNIQYF. CDR3 sequence (DNA): TGCAGCGCTTGGGAAGGGGGGGCGGTCAAAAACATTCAGTACTTC.

This clone was picked up one time. V and J are TRBV3-1 (or the pseudogene TRBV3-2) and TRBJ2-3; weak D call: TRBD2 (7 bases). Germline CDR1 LGHDT, CDR2 YNNKEL (reference sequence). This CDR3 is built from 16 residues. The V and J ends lost 3 bases and 4 bases respectively, with 17 bases between them. CDR3 in amino acids: CASSQDGGQWADTQYF. DNA for the CDR3: TGTGCCAGCAGCCAGGACGGGGGGCAGTGGGCAGATACGCAGTATTTT.

This clone appeared a single time. J is TRBJ1-2 and V is TRBV30; TRBD1 is a possible D gene (5 bases). The V gene lost 2 bases and the J gene lost 6 bases, with 10 bases spanning the gap. Germline CDR1 GTSNPN, CDR2 SVGIG (reference sequence). The CDR3 has 12 residues. This CDR3 reads CAWSQAGNGYTF. In DNA, the CDR3 is TGTGCCTGGAGTCAGGCAGGGAATGGCTACACCTTC.

Worth noting for this clone: This may come from a read error, since a much larger clone is one base off. The chain has TRBV6-2 or TRBV6-3 and TRBJ1-5; TRBD1 aligns across 9 bases. Germline loops: CDR1 MNHEY, CDR2 SVGEGT. Trimming cost V 4 bases and J 4 bases; bases outside gene matches: 2. The CDR3 is made up of 14 amino acids. CDR3 sequence reads: CASSLGQGNQPQHF. The CDR3 DNA reads TGTGCCAGCAGTTTGGGACAGGGAAATCAGCCCCAGCATTTT.